These 30 T cell receptor beta chains were all obtained from the same sample, sequenced in a study of blood T cell repertoires in COVID-19. The method was immunoSEQ multiplex PCR; TCRdb's version includes in-frame clones alone and lacks a portion of them. Of some 250,000 clones in the sample, roughly four fifths were seen once. Sequenced: PBMCs or T cells enriched from blood (not recorded which). The receptor source for this set is a man in his forties or fifties who had recovered from COVID-19.

The genes are TRBV7-9 and TRBJ2-3, with TRBD1 matching over 10 bases. V gave up 5 bases and J gave up 8 bases; unmatched junction bases: 7. This CDR3 is built from 14 residues. Germline CDR1 reads SEHNR; CDR2 reads FQNEAQ (reference sequence). CDR3 nucleotide sequence: TGTGCCAGCAGCCCCTTGACAGGGGGCAGTACGCAGTATTTT. This translates into CASSPLTGGSTQYF.

The chain links TRBV7-8 to TRBJ2-7, with TRBD2 identical over 8 bases. The junction had 5 bases not matched to a gene; V was cut back by 1 base and J by 3 bases. The length of the CDR3 is 15 residues. CDR1 is SGHVS and CDR2 is FQNEAQ in the germline V gene. The CDR3 is CASSLEAGGNYEQYF. The CDR3, as DNA: TGTGCCAGCAGCTTAGAGGCGGGGGGAAACTACGAGCAGTACTTC.

The V and J genes are TRBV5-4 and TRBJ2-3; the D is unclear. Germline CDR1 reads SGHNT; CDR2 reads YYREEE (reference sequence). The CDR3 length is 15 residues. The ends were cut back, 2 bases at V and 1 base at J, with 11 bases in the middle. CDR3 amino acids: CASSLWSSGTDTQYF. The CDR3 DNA sequence: TGTGCCAGCAGCTTATGGAGCTCGGGCACAGATACGCAGTATTTT.

The chain joins TRBV28 to TRBJ1-5, with D perhaps matching TRBD1 (6 bases). From germline, CDR1 is MDHEN and CDR2 SYDVKM. CDR3 length equals 18 residues. V lost 7 bases to trimming and J lost 3 bases, with 25 bases between them. The CDR3 region is CASTGGRSGVPSNQPQHF. The DNA of the CDR3 is TGTGCCAGCACAGGAGGCAGGTCAGGGGTCCCCTCCAATCAGCCCCAGCATTTT. Drawing the rest from reference TRBV28 and TRBJ1-5, the complete variable domain is DVKVTQSSRYLVKRTGEKVFLECVQDMDHENMFWYRQDPGLGLRLIYFSYDVKMKEKGDIPEGYSVSREKKERFSLILESASTNQTSMYLCASTGGRSGVPSNQPQHFGDGTRLSIL.

The chain employs TRBV10-3 and TRBJ1-6; the D is unclear. The CDR3 runs 14 residues. Germline V gives CDR1 ENHRY, CDR2 SYGVKD. The V end was cut by 7 bases, the J end by 16 bases, with 23 bases between. This chain's CDR3 is CAIKEGSEANALHF. The CDR3 DNA follows: TGTGCCATCAAGGAGGGATCCGAGGCTAATGCACTCCACTTT.

This clone was counted once. This chain uses TRBV27 with TRBJ2-1, with 8 bases aligning to TRBD2. This CDR3 has 14 residues. Germline loops: CDR1 MNHEY, CDR2 SMNVEV (reference sequence). J lost 8 bases, V lost 3 bases, and 6 bases had no gene match. The CDR3 region has the DNA TGTGCCAGCAGTTTGGGACTAGTTAGGTATGAGCAGTTCTTC. Protein: CASSLGLVRYEQFF.

The rearrangement links TRBV27 to TRBJ1-1; weak D call: TRBD1 (5 bases). Trimming shortened V by 5 bases and J by 0 bases, and 10 bases separated the two germline ends. Germline values: CDR1 MNHEY, CDR2 SMNVEV (reference sequence). The CDR3 length is 14 residues. This CDR3 reads CASSRDRMNTEAFF. For the CDR3, the DNA is TGTGCCAGCAGTCGTGACAGAATGAACACTGAAGCTTTCTTT.

V and J are TRBV7-2 and TRBJ2-7; D perhaps matches TRBD2 (7 bases). Trimming took 5 bases from V and 3 from J, leaving 20 bases between them. Germline CDR1 and CDR2: SGHTA and FQGNSA. This CDR3 is 16 amino acids long. Here the CDR3 DNA reads TGTGCCAGCAGCCCGGGGGCGGGGGCGATACACTACGAGCAGTACTTC. Translating gives CASSPGAGAIHYEQYF.

The CDR3 region is CASSLIAGGDEQFF. The CDR3 DNA sequence: TGTGCCAGCAGCTTGATCGCGGGAGGGGATGAGCAGTTCTTC. The chain recombines TRBV7-3 with TRBJ2-1; 9 bases line up with TRBD2. CDR3 length equals 14 residues. V shed 3 bases, J shed 8 bases, and the junction held 5 bases outside the gene matches. Per germline, CDR1 SGHTA and CDR2 FQGTGA. Together with reference TRBV7-3 and TRBJ2-1, the CDR3 gives the full variable domain: GAGVSQTPSNKVTEKGKYVELRCDPISGHTALYWYRQSLGQGPEFLIYFQGTGAADDSGLPNDRFFAVRPEGSVSTLKIQRTERGDSAVYLCASSLIAGGDEQFFGPGTRLTVL.

This chain links TRBV3-1 (or the pseudogene TRBV3-2) with TRBJ2-1, with 13 bases aligning to TRBD2. After removal of 4 bases from V and 8 bases from J, the junction contained 5 bases not matched to a gene. CDR1 and CDR2 from the germline V gene are LGHDT and YNNKEL (reference sequence). The CDR3 is 15 residues long. This CDR3 reads CASSLTSGGGYEQFF. CDR3 nucleotides: TGTGCCAGCAGCCTCACTAGCGGGGGGGGTTATGAGCAGTTCTTC.

The gene calls are TRBV19 and TRBJ2-7, with D hard to call. The CDR3 is made up of 15 amino acids. Germline V gives CDR1 LNHDA, CDR2 SQIVND (reference sequence). Trimming pared 0 bases from V and 0 bases from J, leaving 9 bases between. The CDR3 sequence is CASSIDSVPSYEQYF. CDR3 DNA: TGTGCCAGTAGTATAGACTCAGTTCCCTCCTACGAGCAGTACTTC.

The chain carries TRBV5-1 and TRBJ2-1; D might be TRBD2 (5 bases). The germline gives CDR1 SGHRS, CDR2 YFSETQ. Between the trimmed V and J ends, which lost 2 bases and 8 bases, there was a span of 17 bases. The CDR3 runs to 15 residues. CDR3 in DNA: TGCGCCAGCAGCTTTCTGGGAGAATCGTCGGATGAGCAGTTCTTC. Translating it yields CASSFLGESSDEQFF.

This chain connects TRBV4-2 to TRBJ2-2; possible D gene TRBD2, 5 bases. Germline V gene lookup returns CDR1 LGHNA and CDR2 YNFKEQ. V was cut by 0 bases and J by 7 bases, with 6 bases left in between. The CDR3 sequence is 13 residues long. In DNA, the CDR3 is TGTGCCAGCAGCCAAGACGAGGGCGGGGAGCTGTTTTTT. Its protein is CASSQDEGGELFF.

The chain uses TRBV6-5 and TRBJ2-3; TRBD2 is a possible D gene (6 bases). Between the trimmed V and J ends, which lost 2 bases and 0 bases, there was a span of 9 bases. The CDR3 sequence is 15 residues long. Germline-derived CDR1 and CDR2 are MNHEY and SVGAGI. CDR3 residues: CASSYDSGSTDTQYF. DNA of the CDR3: TGTGCCAGCAGTTACGATAGCGGTAGCACAGATACGCAGTATTTT.

The V gene is TRBV3-1 (or the pseudogene TRBV3-2), the J gene TRBJ2-1, with 13 bases matching TRBD2. Germline CDR1 and CDR2: LGHDT and YNNKEL (reference sequence). The CDR3 has 17 amino acids. With 4 bases clipped from V and 4 bases from J, the junction kept 7 bases outside the gene matches. The CDR3 DNA reads TGTGCCAGCAGCCGATACCGGACTAGCGGGAGTTACAATGAGCAGTTCTTC. This gives the protein CASSRYRTSGSYNEQFF.

This rearrangement joins TRBV7-3 to TRBJ2-2, with 7 nucleotides matching TRBD1. Germline CDR1 is SGHTA and CDR2 is FQGTGA. CDR3 length equals 13 residues. Trimming removed 5 bases from V and 8 bases from J; junction bases left unmatched: 5. The CDR3 nucleotides read TGTGCCAGCAGCCCGTACAGGGGAGGGGAGCTGTTTTTT. Its protein product is CASSPYRGGELFF.

This clone was counted a single time. The chain has TRBV18 and TRBJ2-1; 9 bases match TRBD1. The CDR3 extends over 15 amino acids. V shed 6 bases, J shed 6 bases, and the junction held 9 bases outside the gene matches. Germline CDR1 reads KGHSH; CDR2 reads LQKENI. This CDR3 reads CASSSGTGFLNEQFF. In DNA, the CDR3 is TGTGCCAGCTCGTCCGGGACAGGGTTTCTCAATGAGCAGTTCTTC.

This clone was counted between two and nine times. The chain employs TRBV19 and TRBJ2-1; no clear D. There are 13 residues in the CDR3. Trimming removed 3 bases from V and 0 bases from J, with 3 bases in between. Looked up from germline, CDR1 is LNHDA and CDR2 is SQIVND (reference sequence). The CDR3 sequence is CASSISSYNEQFF. The CDR3 region has the DNA TGTGCCAGTAGTATTAGCTCCTACAATGAGCAGTTCTTC.

The chain has TRBV27 and TRBJ1-1; D might be TRBD1 (5 bases). V lost 9 bases, J lost 2 bases, and 13 bases lay in between. Germline V gene data show CDR1 as MNHEY and CDR2 as SMNVEV (reference sequence). There are 13 residues in the CDR3. The CDR3 loop reads CASGGGVNTEAFF. The CDR3 bases are TGTGCCAGTGGTGGGGGGGTTAACACTGAAGCTTTCTTT.

The CDR3 here is CASSPRQGSNYGYTF. The CDR3, as DNA: TGTGCCAGCAGCCCGCGACAGGGCAGCAACTATGGCTACACCTTC. The J gene is TRBJ1-2, the V gene TRBV7-2; 7 bases are a match to TRBD1. This CDR3 comprises 15 residues. V shed 5 bases, J shed 2 bases, and the junction held 8 bases outside the gene matches. The V gene's germline CDR1 is SGHTA and CDR2 FQGNSA.

This clone was counted a few times. The CDR3 sequence: CASFNRDHYGYTF. CDR3 coding DNA: TGTGCCAGCTTCAACAGGGACCACTATGGCTACACCTTC. The rearrangement uses TRBV28 and TRBJ1-2; D perhaps matches TRBD1 (6 bases). V was shortened by 8 bases and J by 3 bases, with 13 bases between the two germline ends. The CDR3 extends over 13 amino acids. Germline CDR1 is MDHEN and CDR2 is SYDVKM.

This CDR3 reads CASRFGTGGTEAFF. CDR3 DNA: TGTGCCAGCAGATTCGGGACAGGGGGCACTGAAGCTTTCTTT. The V and J genes are TRBV6-5 and TRBJ1-1, with TRBD1 matching 11 bases. The CDR3 totals 14 residues. V lost 6 bases, J lost 4 bases, and 4 bases stayed unmatched. CDR1 MNHEY and CDR2 SVGAGI come from the germline V gene.

The chain is built from TRBV7-8 and TRBJ2-1; TRBD2 is a possible D gene (5 bases). This CDR3 has 12 residues. V dropped 5 bases and J dropped 4 bases, with 6 bases sitting between them. Germline lookup yields CDR1 SGHVS and CDR2 FQNEAQ. The DNA of the CDR3 is TGTGCCAGCAGCCCGGGGTACAATGAGCAGTTCTTC. It is translated as CASSPGYNEQFF.

This clone was counted once. J is TRBJ2-7 and V is TRBV9, with D perhaps matching TRBD1 (5 bases). Germline V gene data show CDR1 as SGDLS and CDR2 as YYNGEE. Trimming removed 0 bases from V and 6 bases from J, with 13 bases in between. The CDR3 contains 14 residues. The CDR3 coding sequence is TGTGCCAGCAGCGTAGTGGGGCTAGGGCCCGAGCAGTACTTC. Amino acid sequence: CASSVVGLGPEQYF.

This chain connects TRBV28 to TRBJ1-2, with unresolved D. The CDR3 covers 12 residues. CDR1 is MDHEN and CDR2 is SYDVKM in the germline V gene. V lost 4 bases and J 5 bases, leaving 8 bases between the germline ends. This CDR3 is CASSSLQYGYTF. The CDR3 bases are TGTGCCAGCAGTTCCTTACAGTATGGCTACACCTTC.

This clone has only a few counts. This rearrangement joins TRBV9 to TRBJ2-2; D not resolved. Germline values: CDR1 SGDLS, CDR2 YYNGEE. The germline V and J ends were trimmed by 0 bases and 6 bases, with 9 bases remaining between them. CDR3 size: 14 residues. The CDR3 DNA reads TGTGCCAGCAGCGTAGTCCCTGAGGCCGGGGAGCTGTTTTTT. It encodes CASSVVPEAGELFF.

The chain carries TRBV9 and TRBJ2-1; 9 nucleotides match TRBD2. Germline-derived CDR1 and CDR2 are SGDLS and YYNGEE. The CDR3 length is 16 residues. Trimming at V came to 2 bases and at J to 5 bases, leaving 8 bases not matched to a gene. The CDR3 coding sequence is TGTGCCAGCAGCGTCCGACTAGCGGCGACTGACAATGAGCAGTTCTTC. Translation gives CASSVRLAATDNEQFF.

The chain is built from TRBV6-1 and TRBJ1-6; D remains unclear. The CDR3 runs to 13 residues. V gave up 1 base and J gave up 10 bases, with 8 bases separating them. CDR1 and CDR2 (germline): MNHNS, SASEGT. In nucleotides, the CDR3 is TGTGCCAGCAGTGAAGTTGGGGAGTCACCCCTCCACTTT. This translates into CASSEVGESPLHF.

CDR3 loop: CASSLAPGSKYNEQFF. The CDR3 region has the DNA TGTGCCAGCAGCTTAGCGCCGGGGTCTAAGTACAATGAGCAGTTCTTC. The V gene is TRBV11-2, the J gene TRBJ2-1, with D possibly TRBD2 on 5 matching bases. Germline lookup yields CDR1 SGHAT and CDR2 FQNNGV. V shed 1 base and J shed 4 bases, with 14 bases lying between them. This CDR3 is built from 16 residues. The whole variable domain, remainder taken from reference TRBV11-2 and TRBJ2-1, is EAGVAQSPRYKIIEKRQSVAFWCNPISGHATLYWYQQILGQGPKLLIQFQNNGVVDDSQLPKDRFSAERLKGVDSTLKIQPAKLEDSAVYLCASSLAPGSKYNEQFFGPGTRLTVL.

This chain connects TRBV6-4 to TRBJ2-1; 10 nucleotides match TRBD2. Germline-derived CDR1 and CDR2 are MRHNA and SNTAGT. This CDR3 spans 16 amino acids. V lost 4 bases and J lost 4; bases outside the gene matches: 7. The CDR3 sequence: CASSATGLANYNEQFF. The DNA for the CDR3 is TGTGCCAGCAGTGCTACGGGACTAGCGAATTACAATGAGCAGTTCTTC.